This is a list of T cell receptor beta chains from one sample in a study of T cell clones after liver transplantation. Measured with immunoSEQ multiplex PCR; TCRdb has only the in-frame clones, and not every one. Among around 110,000 clones listed, 75% to 95% were seen once. This material consisted of CD4+ T cells from blood, taken 12 months after liver transplant. The source is a human patient who received a liver transplant. Some T cells could come from the graft donor. The CDR3 runs from the conserved cysteine through the conserved F or W.

V: TRBV29-1
J: TRBJ1-1
CDR3: CSFSRRGLSEAFF

V: TRBV28
J: TRBJ2-7
CDR3: CASSLIYGDGYEQYF

V: TRBV5-1
J: TRBJ2-3
CDR3: CASQSTGGEDTQYF

V: TRBV28
J: TRBJ1-4
CDR3: CASSRDSSSNEKLFF

V: TRBV27
J: TRBJ1-1
CDR3: CASSLEVGVTEAFF

V: TRBV4-2
J: TRBJ1-4
CDR3: CASSQRQGLDEKLFF

V: TRBV10-3
J: TRBJ1-1
CDR3: CAISRQGSRTEAFF

V: TRBV6-5
J: TRBJ2-5
CDR3: CASTGGRAVETQYF

V: TRBV4-2
J: TRBJ2-2
CDR3: CASRSQGDLSGELFF

V: TRBV6-5
J: TRBJ2-2
CDR3: CASGRTLTGELFF

V: TRBV6-1
J: TRBJ1-5
CDR3: CASFRQGFNQPQHF

V: TRBV28
J: TRBJ1-4
CDR3: CASSPLSTQGEKLFF

V: TRBV12-5
J: TRBJ2-5
CDR3: CASGLADRETQYF

V: TRBV7-2
J: TRBJ2-3
CDR3: CASSYKVSTDTQYF

V: TRBV7-9
J: TRBJ1-5
CDR3: CASGQGLSNQPQHF

V: TRBV10-3
J: TRBJ2-7
CDR3: CAISTVYEQYF

V: TRBV11-2
J: TRBJ1-5
CDR3: CASSLEIDQPQHF

V: TRBV5-1
J: TRBJ2-2
CDR3: CASSLQTTGVNTGELFF